This T cell receptor (beta chain) was obtained from a study of blood T cell repertoires in COVID-19. V lost 2 bases and J lost 1; bases outside the gene matches: 1. The CDR3 totals 15 residues. Germline values: CDR1 ENHRY, CDR2 SYGVKD. Only in-frame clones appear in the TCRdb table, and some are missing; sequencing was by immunoSEQ multiplex PCR. There are over 100,000 clones in the sample; about nine tenths occur only once, and 11% lies in the top ten. The specimen sequenced was peripheral blood. The sequence was obtained from a woman in her seventies with COVID-19, enrolled during active disease. This sequence joins TRBV10-3 and TRBJ2-1; TRBD1 matches 8 bases. CDR3 region: CAISENRGSYNEQFF. The CDR3 region has the DNA TGTGCCATCAGTGAGAACAGGGGGTCCTACAATGAGCAGTTCTTC.